Listed below are T cell receptor beta chains from one sample, sequenced in a study of CD8+CD57+ T cells in acquired aplastic anemia. TCRdb used MiXCR to reprocess the reads, holding one entry per CDR3 protein. The data show around 190,000 distinct CDR3 sequences, approximately 60% seen once. Sequenced material: sorted CD4+, CD8+, or CD8+CD57+ T cells (not recorded which) from PBMCs. The receptors derive from a human donor in good health. Both conserved end residues are part of each CDR3. D genes are given only for firm matches. Expanded clones get a size class; other rows say once, few or many, or leave the size out.

size: once
V: TRBV10-3
J: TRBJ1-3
D: .
DNA: TGTGCCATCAGTGAGCCAGGGCTATCTGGAAACACCATATATTTT
CDR3: CAISEPGLSGNTIYF

size: .
V: TRBV24-1
J: TRBJ2-1
D: TRBD2
DNA: TGTGCCACCAGTGATCCCGGGACTAGCGGGGGCCCACACTTCTTC
CDR3: CATSDPGTSGGPHFF

size: many
V: TRBV4-2
J: TRBJ1-1
D: .
DNA: TGTGCCAGCAGAACCGACCCGAACACTGAAGCTTTCTTT
CDR3: CASRTDPNTEAFF

size: many
V: TRBV4-1
J: TRBJ1-2
D: .
DNA: TGCGCCAGCAGCCAAGAGGAAATTACCAAGATGAACTATGGCTACACCTTC
CDR3: CASSQEEITKMNYGYTF

size: many
V: TRBV7-9
J: TRBJ2-3
D: .
DNA: TGTGCCAGCAGCCCCCCGGGGATAGATACGCAGTATTTT
CDR3: CASSPPGIDTQYF

size: few
V: TRBV10-3
J: TRBJ2-5
D: .
DNA: TGTGCCATCAGTCACCAGGGAGAAGGGGGACAAGAGACCCAGTACTTC
CDR3: CAISHQGEGGQETQYF

size: many
V: TRBV5-1
J: TRBJ2-1
D: TRBD2
DNA: TGCGCCAGCAGCTTCCCAGCGGGGAGCTCCTACAATGAGCAGTTCTTC
CDR3: CASSFPAGSSYNEQFF

size: many
V: TRBV6-5
J: TRBJ1-2
D: .
DNA: TGTGCCAGCTTCAGCATGACGGGGGTTGGCTACACCTTC
CDR3: CASFSMTGVGYTF

size: .
V: TRBV14
J: TRBJ1-2
D: TRBD1
DNA: TGTGCCAGCAGCCGACTAGACAGGGGTGGTGGCTACACCTTC
CDR3: CASSRLDRGGGYTF

size: many
V: TRBV10-1
J: TRBJ1-2
D: TRBD1
DNA: TGCGCCAGCAACCCAGACAGGGAATTAGGGCATTATGGCTACACCTTC
CDR3: CASNPDRELGHYGYTF

size: .
V: TRBV24-1
J: TRBJ2-3
D: .
DNA: TGTGCCACCAGTGATGCCGGGGAGTTGAGTGGCACAGATACGCAGTATTTT
CDR3: CATSDAGELSGTDTQYF

size: few
V: TRBV2
J: TRBJ2-7
D: TRBD1
DNA: TGTGCCAGCAGTGAAGCGCGTAGGGGGCACGAGCAGTACTTC
CDR3: CASSEARRGHEQYF

size: many
V: TRBV19
J: TRBJ2-3
D: TRBD2
DNA: TGTGCCAGTAGTCCGGAGGCGGGAGGGCCCGACTTAGATACGCAGTATTTT
CDR3: CASSPEAGGPDLDTQYF

size: .
V: TRBV9
J: TRBJ2-3
D: TRBD2
DNA: TGTGCCAGCAGTGAACTAGCGGGGGGCTACAATGAGCAGTATTTT
CDR3: CASSELAGGYNEQYF

size: few
V: TRBV10-3
J: TRBJ2-2
D: .
DNA: TGTGCCATGAATCGGGCTAAGAACACCGGGGAGCTGTTTTTT
CDR3: CAMNRAKNTGELFF

size: .
V: TRBV5-8
J: TRBJ2-2
D: .
DNA: TGTGCCAGCAGCTTCGGGACAACGAACACCGGGGAGCTGTTTTTT
CDR3: CASSFGTTNTGELFF

size: .
V: TRBV7-2
J: TRBJ2-2
D: TRBD1
DNA: TGTGCCAGCAGCTCCCCTCAGGGGGTGGCGGCCGGGGAGCTGTTTTTT
CDR3: CASSSPQGVAAGELFF

size: .
V: TRBV7-8
J: TRBJ1-2
D: .
DNA: TGTGCCAGCAGCTTATCCGCTGGAACGGACTATGGCTACACCTTC
CDR3: CASSLSAGTDYGYTF

size: many
V: TRBV9
J: TRBJ2-7
D: TRBD2
DNA: TGTGCCAGCAGCCCCAGGCTAGCGGGAGGGTACGAGCAGTACTTC
CDR3: CASSPRLAGGYEQYF

size: .
V: TRBV20-1
J: TRBJ2-3
D: TRBD2
DNA: TGCAGTGCTAGAGGCGACCGGGACTACGCAGATACGCAGTATTTT
CDR3: CSARGDRDYADTQYF

size: .
V: TRBV2
J: TRBJ2-1
D: TRBD1
DNA: TGTGCCCGACAAGGGGACAGGGGCGCCAATGAGCAGATCTTC
CDR3: CARQGDRGANEQIF

size: .
V: TRBV2
J: TRBJ2-5
D: .
DNA: TGTGCCAGCAGGATAGGACAGAAAGGTCAAGAGACCCAGTACTTC
CDR3: CASRIGQKGQETQYF

size: many
V: TRBV27
J: TRBJ2-7
D: .
DNA: TGTGCCAGCAGTAAGAGCTCCTACGAGCAGTACTTC
CDR3: CASSKSSYEQYF

size: few
V: TRBV20-1
J: TRBJ1-6
D: .
DNA: TGCAGTGCTAGACCCCCGGGACATCTCAATTCACCCCTCCACTTT
CDR3: CSARPPGHLNSPLHF

size: .
V: TRBV20-1
J: TRBJ1-5
D: TRBD1
DNA: TGCAGTGCTGGCCGGGACAGGGGGAATCAGCCCCAGCATTTT
CDR3: CSAGRDRGNQPQHF

size: .
V: TRBV7-9
J: TRBJ2-7
D: .
DNA: TGTGCCAGCAGCGGACCCGTTTTGGAGCAGTACTTC
CDR3: CASSGPVLEQYF

size: few
V: TRBV7-6
J: TRBJ1-1
D: .
DNA: TGTGCCAGCAGCTTAGGGTCTGGGGGGACATCGAACACTGAAGCTTTCTTT
CDR3: CASSLGSGGTSNTEAFF

size: .
V: TRBV20-1
J: TRBJ2-7
D: .
DNA: TGCAGTGCCAGTTCCGGGGCCCCCTACGAGCAGTACTTC
CDR3: CSASSGAPYEQYF

size: .
V: TRBV24-1
J: TRBJ2-1
D: TRBD1
DNA: TGTGCCACCAGTGATCAAGGACAGGGTACTTACAATGAGCAGTTCTTC
CDR3: CATSDQGQGTYNEQFF

size: .
V: TRBV19
J: TRBJ2-4
D: TRBD2
DNA: TGTGCCAGTAGTATTCAAGAGCGGGGGCTGGAGAACATTCAGTACTTC
CDR3: CASSIQERGLENIQYF

size: .
V: TRBV7-2
J: TRBJ1-5
D: .
DNA: TGTGCCAGCAGCTTAGCCAGGGGCAATCAGCCCCAGCATTTT
CDR3: CASSLARGNQPQHF

size: many
V: TRBV28
J: TRBJ2-7
D: TRBD2
DNA: TGTGCCAGCAGAGGGACTAGCGGGACTTACGAGCAGTACTTC
CDR3: CASRGTSGTYEQYF

size: .
V: TRBV7-9
J: TRBJ1-1
D: .
DNA: TGTGCCAGCTGTCGGGGGGGTGCTGAAGCTTTCTTT
CDR3: CASCRGGAEAFF

size: many
V: TRBV20-1
J: TRBJ2-7
D: TRBD2
DNA: TGCAGTGCTAGAAGTGGGGGTAGCGGGGGGCTCGAGCAGTACTTC
CDR3: CSARSGGSGGLEQYF

size: .
V: TRBV12-3/TRBV12-4
J: TRBJ1-5
D: .
DNA: TGTGCCAGCAGCCCTCTGACAAATCAGCCCCAGCATTTT
CDR3: CASSPLTNQPQHF

size: .
V: TRBV2
J: TRBJ2-6
D: TRBD2
DNA: TGTGCCAGCAGTGCTGGGCTAGCGGGAGCTGGGGCCAACGTCCTGACTTTC
CDR3: CASSAGLAGAGANVLTF

size: .
V: TRBV20-1
J: TRBJ1-2
D: .
DNA: TGCAGTGCTAGAGATCGTAGAGGGAACTATGGCTACACCTTC
CDR3: CSARDRRGNYGYTF

size: many
V: TRBV7-3
J: TRBJ1-2
D: TRBD1
DNA: TGTGCCAGCAGCCCGTACCCGGGACAGGGCGTGCGCTACACCTTC
CDR3: CASSPYPGQGVRYTF

size: many
V: TRBV6-5
J: TRBJ2-7
D: TRBD1
DNA: TGTGCCAGCAGTAGGGGACCGGGACAGGGGTCAGGCGAGCAGTACTTC
CDR3: CASSRGPGQGSGEQYF

size: .
V: TRBV12-3/TRBV12-4
J: TRBJ1-2
D: .
DNA: TGTGCCAGCAGCGTCACACAGGGAAGAGTAGGCTCCTTC
CDR3: CASSVTQGRVGSF

size: once
V: TRBV20-1
J: TRBJ2-1
D: .
DNA: TGCAGTGCAAGGTTATCAGGAAGCAATGAGCAGTTCTTC
CDR3: CSARLSGSNEQFF

size: .
V: TRBV10-3
J: TRBJ1-2
D: .
DNA: TGTGCCATCAGTGATGAGGGGTTTTATGGCTACACCTTC
CDR3: CAISDEGFYGYTF

size: few
V: TRBV7-8
J: TRBJ1-1
D: .
DNA: TGTGCCAGCAGCTTAGCCCTCAGTACATACACTGAAGCTTTCTTT
CDR3: CASSLALSTYTEAFF

size: once
V: TRBV2
J: TRBJ1-1
D: .
DNA: TGTGCCAGCAGTCAAGGACATTCCGGTAACACTGAAGCTTTCTTT
CDR3: CASSQGHSGNTEAFF

size: .
V: TRBV10-2
J: TRBJ2-3
D: .
DNA: TGCGCCAGCCGGGACGGGATCCCCACAGATACGCAGTATTTT
CDR3: CASRDGIPTDTQYF

size: few
V: TRBV7-9
J: TRBJ2-5
D: TRBD2
DNA: TGTGCCAGCAGCTGGCTAGCGGGAGGAGAGACCCAGTACTTC
CDR3: CASSWLAGGETQYF

size: .
V: TRBV29-1
J: TRBJ2-5
D: .
DNA: TGCAGCGTTAGAGCACCCATCGGGACCCAGTACTTC
CDR3: CSVRAPIGTQYF

size: .
V: TRBV5-5
J: TRBJ2-3
D: TRBD1
DNA: TGTGCCAGCAGCCCGGACAGGGTTACGGATACGCAGTATTTT
CDR3: CASSPDRVTDTQYF

size: .
V: TRBV15
J: TRBJ1-5
D: .
DNA: TGTGCCACCAGCATCAGTAATAGCAATCAGCCCCAGCATTTT
CDR3: CATSISNSNQPQHF